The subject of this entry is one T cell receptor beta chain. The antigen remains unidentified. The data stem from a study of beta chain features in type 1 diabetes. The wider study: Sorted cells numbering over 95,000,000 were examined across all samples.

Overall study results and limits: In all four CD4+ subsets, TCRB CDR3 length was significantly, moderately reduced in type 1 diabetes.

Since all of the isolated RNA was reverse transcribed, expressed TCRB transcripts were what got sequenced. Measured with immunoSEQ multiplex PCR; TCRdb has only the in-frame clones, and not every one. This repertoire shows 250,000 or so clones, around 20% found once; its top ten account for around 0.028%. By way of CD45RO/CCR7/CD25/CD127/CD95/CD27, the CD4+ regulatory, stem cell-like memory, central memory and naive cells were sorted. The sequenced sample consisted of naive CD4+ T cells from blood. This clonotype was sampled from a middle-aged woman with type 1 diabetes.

CDR3 protein: CASSPQGVGGYTF. The CDR3 nucleotides are TGTGCCAGCAGCCCTCAGGGGGTCGGTGGCTACACCTTC. This chain uses TRBV9 with TRBJ1-2, with TRBD1 matching 7 bases. The CDR3 spans 13 residues. The V segment lost 4 bases and the J segment 7 bases; nucleotides outside the gene matches: 7. Germline loops: CDR1 SGDLS, CDR2 YYNGEE.